The rows below give T cell receptor beta chains drawn from one sample of a study of T-cell memory formation after mild COVID-19. TCRdb independently ran MiXCR on the 5' RACE reads; one entry per CDR3 protein. This table has about 350,000 distinct CDR3 sequences, around 13% appearing once. The sample comprised PBMCs or a T cell subset sorted from them (not recorded which). The origin of the receptors is a man in his late teens or twenties who had mild COVID-19 (a few samples of this study predate the infection). Cell type and time point are not known. Both conserved end residues are part of each CDR3. The order of the fields is D gene, V gene, J gene, clone size, CDR3 DNA, CDR3 protein. The D gene is left open where the match is weak. Only some rows state a clone size, as once, few, many or a class for expanded clones.

d_call: TRBD1
v_call: TRBV6-4
j_call: TRBJ1-2
clone_size: few
cdr3_nt: TGTGCCAGCAGAGTGGGACAGGACAGAGGGGGCTACACCTTC
cdr3_aa: CASRVGQDRGGYTF

d_call: TRBD2
v_call: TRBV9
j_call: TRBJ2-3
clone_size: .
cdr3_nt: TGTGCCAGCAGCGTAGCCCCCGTTAGCGGGGGTTTGGATACGCAGTATTTT
cdr3_aa: CASSVAPVSGGLDTQYF

d_call: TRBD2
v_call: TRBV9
j_call: TRBJ2-1
clone_size: .
cdr3_nt: TGTGCCAGCAGCCCCAGACTAGCGGCCTACAATGAGCAGTTCTTC
cdr3_aa: CASSPRLAAYNEQFF

d_call: TRBD2
v_call: TRBV4-2
j_call: TRBJ2-1
clone_size: few
cdr3_nt: TGTGCCAGCAGCCAAAGCGGGGGGGCCCACAATGAGCAGTTCTTC
cdr3_aa: CASSQSGGAHNEQFF

d_call: .
v_call: TRBV7-9
j_call: TRBJ1-1
clone_size: few
cdr3_nt: TGTGCCAGCATCGGATCCGGGGGCACTGAAGCTTTCTTT
cdr3_aa: CASIGSGGTEAFF

d_call: .
v_call: TRBV5-6
j_call: TRBJ1-3
clone_size: .
cdr3_nt: TGTGCCAGCAGCTTACGGTACTCTTGGGGGACCTCTGGAAACACCATATATTTT
cdr3_aa: CASSLRYSWGTSGNTIYF

d_call: .
v_call: TRBV7-7
j_call: TRBJ2-2
clone_size: .
cdr3_nt: TGTGCTAGCAGCTGGGGGGCCCTTAACACCGGGGAGCTGTTTTTT
cdr3_aa: CASSWGALNTGELFF

d_call: .
v_call: TRBV7-8
j_call: TRBJ1-6
clone_size: .
cdr3_nt: TGTGCCAGCAGCTCCACATTTCCCGGGTCGTTTAATTCACCCCTCCACTTT
cdr3_aa: CASSSTFPGSFNSPLHF

d_call: TRBD1
v_call: TRBV7-7
j_call: TRBJ2-5
clone_size: .
cdr3_nt: TGTGCTAGCAGCTGGGACAGGGACGGAGAGACCCAGTACTTC
cdr3_aa: CASSWDRDGETQYF

d_call: .
v_call: TRBV3-1
j_call: TRBJ2-5
clone_size: .
cdr3_nt: TGTGCCAGCAGTCCCCGCGGAGAGGGACAAGAGACCCAGTACTTC
cdr3_aa: CASSPRGEGQETQYF

d_call: TRBD1
v_call: TRBV7-3
j_call: TRBJ2-2
clone_size: few
cdr3_nt: TGTGCCAGCAGCCTCCTTGCAGGGGGCAACACCGGGGAGCTGTTTTTT
cdr3_aa: CASSLLAGGNTGELFF

d_call: .
v_call: TRBV9
j_call: TRBJ1-1
clone_size: few
cdr3_nt: TGTGCCAGCAGCTCCGCGAACACTGAAGCTTTCTTT
cdr3_aa: CASSSANTEAFF

d_call: .
v_call: TRBV7-2
j_call: TRBJ2-4
clone_size: .
cdr3_nt: TGTGCCAGCAGCCTCCGGGTTGCCTTCGCCAAAAACATTCAGTACTTC
cdr3_aa: CASSLRVAFAKNIQYF

d_call: .
v_call: TRBV3-1
j_call: TRBJ1-1
clone_size: .
cdr3_nt: TGTGCCAGCAGCCCCGCCGAGGACAAGATAAACACTGAAGCTTTCTTT
cdr3_aa: CASSPAEDKINTEAFF

d_call: TRBD2
v_call: TRBV20-1
j_call: TRBJ2-7
clone_size: few
cdr3_nt: TGCAGTGCTAGTGGCGGGGGGCTCTACGAGCAGTACTTC
cdr3_aa: CSASGGGLYEQYF

d_call: .
v_call: TRBV2
j_call: TRBJ2-1
clone_size: .
cdr3_nt: TGTGCCAGCAGTGAGAGGAGCTCCTTCCCTTACAATGAGCAGTTCTTC
cdr3_aa: CASSERSSFPYNEQFF

d_call: .
v_call: TRBV4-3
j_call: TRBJ2-2
clone_size: few
cdr3_nt: TGCGCCAGCAGCCTAAGACAGGCTATTGGCGGGGAGCTGTTTTTT
cdr3_aa: CASSLRQAIGGELFF

d_call: .
v_call: TRBV29-1
j_call: TRBJ1-5
clone_size: .
cdr3_nt: TGCAGCGTTGCAGGGAATAGCAATCAGCCCCAGCATTTT
cdr3_aa: CSVAGNSNQPQHF

d_call: .
v_call: TRBV12-3/TRBV12-4
j_call: TRBJ2-5
clone_size: .
cdr3_nt: TGTGCCAGCAGCGTCGGGACAACAAAGACCCAGTACTTC
cdr3_aa: CASSVGTTKTQYF

d_call: .
v_call: TRBV20-1
j_call: TRBJ1-1
clone_size: .
cdr3_nt: TGCAGTGCTAGTCGGGGTGGGGGGACTGAAGCTTTCTTT
cdr3_aa: CSASRGGGTEAFF

d_call: .
v_call: TRBV7-3
j_call: TRBJ2-1
clone_size: few
cdr3_nt: TGTGCCAGCAGCCCACAACAGGGCTACAATGAGCAGTTCTTC
cdr3_aa: CASSPQQGYNEQFF

d_call: .
v_call: TRBV28
j_call: TRBJ1-1
clone_size: .
cdr3_nt: TGTGCCAGCTCTAAGCGGGGGACCACTGAAGCTTTCTTT
cdr3_aa: CASSKRGTTEAFF

d_call: .
v_call: TRBV5-1
j_call: TRBJ1-1
clone_size: many
cdr3_nt: TGCGCCAGCAGCCGACCCCCGAACACTGAAGCTTTCTTT
cdr3_aa: CASSRPPNTEAFF

d_call: .
v_call: TRBV6-5
j_call: TRBJ2-3
clone_size: few
cdr3_nt: TGTGCCAGCAGTTCAAGGGCCGGGGTCACAGATACGCAGTATTTT
cdr3_aa: CASSSRAGVTDTQYF

d_call: TRBD1
v_call: TRBV6-2/TRBV6-3
j_call: TRBJ2-2
clone_size: few
cdr3_nt: TGTGCCAGCAGAACCTTACGGAGACAGGGGGCGTACACCGGGGAGCTGTTTTTT
cdr3_aa: CASRTLRRQGAYTGELFF

d_call: .
v_call: TRBV15
j_call: TRBJ2-3
clone_size: few
cdr3_nt: TGTGCCACCAGCAGAGCTGAGGGGGGTAGGGTGCAGTATTTT
cdr3_aa: CATSRAEGGRVQYF

d_call: .
v_call: TRBV11-2
j_call: TRBJ2-5
clone_size: .
cdr3_nt: TGTGCCAGCAGCAGGCGGCTAAAAGAGACCCAGTACTTC
cdr3_aa: CASSRRLKETQYF

d_call: TRBD1
v_call: TRBV14
j_call: TRBJ1-2
clone_size: few
cdr3_nt: TGTGCCAGCAGCCAAACCGGGACAGGGATGAACTATGGCTACACCTTC
cdr3_aa: CASSQTGTGMNYGYTF

d_call: .
v_call: TRBV12-3/TRBV12-4
j_call: TRBJ2-1
clone_size: few
cdr3_nt: TGTGCCAGCTGGGGGCGGGGCGATGAGCAGTTCTTC
cdr3_aa: CASWGRGDEQFF

d_call: .
v_call: TRBV4-3
j_call: TRBJ1-1
clone_size: .
cdr3_nt: TGCGCCAGCAGCCAAGATAACAACCTGAACACTGAAGCTTTCTTT
cdr3_aa: CASSQDNNLNTEAFF

d_call: .
v_call: TRBV7-9
j_call: TRBJ2-1
clone_size: .
cdr3_nt: TGTGCCACTTCCCCTGCCGGGACCCAATACAATGAGCAGTTCTTC
cdr3_aa: CATSPAGTQYNEQFF

d_call: .
v_call: TRBV6-5
j_call: TRBJ1-1
clone_size: .
cdr3_nt: TGTGCCAGCAGTTACGACGGGGGCGGCACTGAAGCTTTCTTT
cdr3_aa: CASSYDGGGTEAFF

d_call: TRBD1
v_call: TRBV4-1
j_call: TRBJ1-6
clone_size: few
cdr3_nt: TGCGCCAGCAGCCAACAAGGACAGGGTGGATGGAATTCACCCCTCCACTTT
cdr3_aa: CASSQQGQGGWNSPLHF